This TCR beta chain was identified during a study of T-cell memory formation after mild COVID-19 listed by TCRdb under 2021. Notes on the research overall: TCR sequence clusters from the two donors were largely donor specific. In a couple of donors, T-cell clones that expanded and contracted after mild COVID-19 were tracked by sequencing TCRalpha and TCRbeta repertoires over time. The cohort comprised two young, previously healthy adult volunteers, one female and one male.

The sequencing machine was an Illumina NovaSeq 6000. TCRalpha and TCRbeta cDNA libraries were constructed by 5'RACE with constant-segment primers, with sample barcodes and unique molecular identifiers being introduced. RNA was extracted from every sample with Trizol reagent. Amplification of the libraries took two PCR steps, and the second step added a second sample barcode plus Illumina TruSeq adapters. Libraries were sequenced on an Illumina NovaSeq with 2 x 150 bp paired-end reads. Turning to the authors' computational methods: With migec v1.2.7, reads were demultiplexed and then collapsed into UMI-guided consensus sequences. With mixcr v2.1.11, UMI consensuses were aligned to TRA and TRB V and J templates and assembled into clonotypes. A clonotype was counted as expanded or contracted only if both edgeR and NoisET called the change significant, with noise models trained on biological replicates. For edgeR calls, the cutoffs were a false discovery rate-adjusted p below 0.01 and a log2 fold-change threshold of 1. As an exploratory analysis of dynamics, max-normalized trajectories of the 1000 most abundant clonotypes were examined by PCA with hierarchical clustering. Each responding clone was given a CD4 or CD8 phenotype based on the CD4+ and CD8+ repertoires, which had been sequenced separately. TCRdb applied fastp at Q25 and MiXCR to the public reads, then kept only in-frame beta chains. Each entry merges the rows of one CDR3 protein and shows their most common DNA and genes. The V and J calls, along with clone size, are taken from TCRdb and not from the paper's own processing. The sample profile shows around 430,000 distinct CDR3 sequences; about a sixth of them were found once. The top ten hold roughly 21% of the sample.

Relative to germline, V is missing 0 bases and J is missing 8 bases, with 8 bases of the junction outside any gene match. The CDR3, cysteine through phenylalanine, is 16 amino acids long. The only DNA kept is the CDR3, 48 bases in frame from the first base. Looking up the germline V gene yields CDR1 SGHTA and CDR2 FQGNSA. PBMCs were isolated by Ficoll-Paque density gradient centrifugation. This clonotype was observed a few times. Its antigen specificity is not known. Base qualities were left out, and no much larger clone turns up one base away. The study at large found these results: Only a couple of mild cases were covered by the study, and larger cohorts that include severe cases with pre-infection samples were considered necessary. Some responding clones were detected in pre-infection memory, which suggested that pre-existing cross-reactive memory T cells had joined the SARS-CoV-2 response. Balanced CD4/CD8 phenotypes were observed for clones contracting from day 15 to 85, whereas a bias towards CD4+ was observed for a second wave of clones expanding from day 15 to 37. SARS-CoV-2 specificity was not confirmed for the second-wave clones peaking on day 37. Contracting CD4+ clones turned up mainly in the CM and EM memory subsets, whereas EMRA was where CD8+ clones were enriched.

The clonotype was recovered from a man younger than 30 who had mild COVID-19 (a few samples of this study predate the infection). The sample titles of this study are shuffled in the database, so cell type and time point are left out; the donor was told from shared clones. Sequencing input: PBMCs or a T cell subset sorted from them (not recorded which). The V and J segments used are TRBV7-2 and TRBJ2-1, and 9 junction bases match TRBD2. The CDR3 region reads CASSLALAGGFDEQFF. The nucleotides are TGTGCCAGCAGCTTAGCGCTGGCGGGGGGGTTCGATGAGCAGTTCTTC.